A single sample gave rise to the 27 T cell receptor beta chains below, sequenced in a study of OX40 agonist ivuxolimab in advanced cancers. TCRdb's table, derived via immunoSEQ multiplex PCR, lists solely in-frame clones and lacks some. In the table there are 75,000 to 90,000 clones, roughly 90% of which are singletons. The sequencing here drew on CD4+ or CD8+ T cells sorted from blood, taken in a trial of the OX40 agonist ivuxolimab. The receptors derive from an adult with an advanced solid tumor such as melanoma, head and neck, liver or kidney cancer.

The CDR3 sequence: CASSEAWLAKNIQYF. The CDR3 DNA follows: TGTGCCAGCAGTGAAGCATGGTTAGCCAAAAACATTCAGTACTTC. V usage is TRBV2 and J usage is TRBJ2-4; D remains unclear. There are 15 residues in the CDR3. Between the trimmed V and J ends, which lost 0 bases and 0 bases, there was a span of 6 bases. Looked up from germline, CDR1 is SNHLY and CDR2 is FYNNEI.

The V and J genes are TRBV5-6 and TRBJ2-1; D not resolved. Trimming stripped 10 bases from V and 6 bases from J, with 29 bases between. Per germline, CDR1 SGHDT and CDR2 YYEEEE. The CDR3 loop spans 17 amino acids. The DNA of the CDR3 is TGTGCCGGGCAACGCTCTCAGGCAAAGACCATGGCCAATGAGCAGTTCTTC. The encoded protein is CAGQRSQAKTMANEQFF.

This clone has only one observation. This chain connects TRBV7-3 to TRBJ2-3, with 14 bases matching TRBD2. This CDR3 has 18 amino acids. The V and J ends lost 2 bases and 4 bases, in that order; junction bases with no gene match: 8. Germline V gene lookup returns CDR1 SGHTA and CDR2 FQGTGA. Here the CDR3 reads CASSLGPGLAGAADTQYF. The DNA for the CDR3 is TGTGCCAGCAGCTTAGGTCCGGGACTAGCGGGAGCCGCAGATACGCAGTATTTT.

This rearrangement joins TRBV11-2 to TRBJ2-2; D not resolved. The CDR3 extends over 16 amino acids. V lost 5 bases and J 0 bases, leaving 13 bases between the germline ends. Per the germline V gene, CDR1 is SGHAT and CDR2 is FQNNGV. Here the CDR3 reads CASSPVGYSNTGELFF. For the CDR3, the DNA is TGTGCCAGCAGCCCAGTTGGATACTCGAACACCGGGGAGCTGTTTTTT.

The V and J genes are TRBV28 and TRBJ1-2; D gene ambiguous. CDR3 length equals 13 residues. V dropped 3 bases and J dropped 8 bases, with 13 bases sitting between them. Germline lookup yields CDR1 MDHEN and CDR2 SYDVKM. In nucleotides, the CDR3 is TGTGCCAGCAGTTTTGACACCCTGAGAGGCTACACCTTC. This encodes CASSFDTLRGYTF.

This clone was seen only once. V gene TRBV7-8 combines with J gene TRBJ2-3, with a weak D call TRBD1 (6 bases). CDR3 length equals 13 residues. CDR1 SGHVS and CDR2 FQNEAQ come from the germline V gene. The V end was cut by 2 bases, the J end by 4 bases, with 7 bases between. The CDR3 is CASSLRTADTQYF. Written as DNA, the CDR3 is TGTGCCAGCAGCTTACGGACAGCAGATACGCAGTATTTT.

The rearrangement joins TRBV4-1 to TRBJ2-7; unclear D gene. The CDR3 is 16 residues long. The germline CDR1 and CDR2 sequences are MGHRA and YSYEKL. V was pared by 1 base and J by 0 bases, with 13 bases between. CDR3 nucleotides: TGCGCCAGCAGCCAAGGAGTTGGCTGGAACTCCTACGAGCAGTACTTC. Its translation is CASSQGVGWNSYEQYF.

This clone has more than one count but fewer than ten. This chain uses TRBV7-9 with TRBJ1-6; D is ambiguous. Germline loops: CDR1 SEHNR, CDR2 FQNEAQ (reference sequence). V was pared by 1 base and J by 6 bases, with 10 bases between. CDR3 length: 15 residues. The CDR3 region is CASSLGGSFNSPLHF. CDR3 bases: TGTGCCAGCAGCTTAGGCGGCAGCTTTAATTCACCCCTCCACTTT.

This chain connects TRBV19 to TRBJ1-5; 11 nucleotides agree with TRBD1. The CDR3 has 17 amino acids. Looked up from germline, CDR1 is LNHDA and CDR2 is SQIVND (reference sequence). Losses at the gene ends were 5 bases for V and 1 base for J; bases not matched to a gene: 7. This CDR3 is CASSDLGQGASNQPQHF. In DNA, the CDR3 is TGTGCCAGTAGTGACCTAGGACAGGGGGCGAGCAATCAGCCCCAGCATTTT.

The chain uses TRBV6-6 and TRBJ2-7; the D is unclear. This CDR3 region has 13 residues. Per germline, CDR1 MNHNY and CDR2 SVGAGI (reference sequence). Trimming pared 6 bases from V and 0 bases from J, leaving 9 bases between. CDR3 in DNA: TGTGCCAGCAGGCCCCCAAACTCCTACGAGCAGTACTTC. It yields the protein CASRPPNSYEQYF.

The chain employs TRBV10-3 and TRBJ1-3; D is possibly TRBD1 (5 bases). V was cut by 4 bases and J by 3 bases, with 16 bases left in between. The CDR3 sequence is 16 residues long. The germline V gene has CDR1 ENHRY and CDR2 SYGVKD. CDR3 DNA sequence: TGTGCCATCAGTGGAAGGGGCGTCGGAAATGGAAACACCATATATTTT. Its protein is CAISGRGVGNGNTIYF.

Written as DNA, the CDR3 is TGTGCCAGCAGCCTCCGGACCTGGGGAACAGATACGCAGTATTTT. Translation gives CASSLRTWGTDTQYF. This chain connects TRBV7-2 to TRBJ2-3; D is unresolved. The V gene lost 5 bases and the J gene lost 3 bases, with 15 bases spanning the gap. The CDR3 length is 15 residues. Germline-derived CDR1 and CDR2 are SGHTA and FQGNSA.

The genes are TRBV7-2 and TRBJ2-7; TRBD2 aligns across 7 bases. Germline lookup yields CDR1 SGHTA and CDR2 FQGNSA. V lost 4 bases and J lost 3; bases outside the gene matches: 6. The CDR3 contains 14 residues. The CDR3 is CASSSRGDFYEQYF. The CDR3 nucleotides read TGTGCCAGCAGCTCACGGGGGGATTTCTACGAGCAGTACTTC. Based on the CDR3 plus reference TRBV7-2 and TRBJ2-7, the full variable domain is GAGVSQSPSNKVTEKGKDVELRCDPISGHTALYWYRQSLGQGLEFLIYFQGNSAPDKSGLPSDRFSAERTGGSVSTLTIQRTQQEDSAVYLCASSSRGDFYEQYFGPGTRLTVT.

This chain uses TRBV28 with TRBJ1-1; 8 bases match TRBD1. V dropped 2 bases and J dropped 4; count of bases not matched to a gene: 3. The CDR3 extends over 14 amino acids. Germline CDR1 MDHEN, CDR2 SYDVKM. This CDR3 is CASSLRQGATEAFF. The DNA of the CDR3 is TGTGCCAGCAGTTTAAGGCAGGGGGCCACTGAAGCTTTCTTT.

The chain combines TRBV6-5 with TRBJ1-4; D is undetermined. The CDR3 spans 14 residues. Trimming removed 0 bases from V and 6 bases from J, with 8 bases in between. Per germline, CDR1 MNHEY and CDR2 SVGAGI. CDR3: CASSYSGTDEKLFF. In DNA, the CDR3 is TGTGCCAGCAGTTACTCTGGCACGGATGAAAAACTGTTTTTT.

V and J are TRBV2 and TRBJ1-1; D gene uncertain. This CDR3 is 13 amino acids long. Per germline, CDR1 SNHLY and CDR2 FYNNEI. V lost 8 bases, J lost 1 base, and 11 bases lay in between. CDR3 residues: CASSRGWNTEAFF. The DNA for the CDR3 is TGTGCCAGCTCCCGAGGGTGGAACACTGAAGCTTTCTTT.

This clone was picked up one time. The CDR3 region is CASSLSEGVEAFF. Here the CDR3 DNA reads TGTGCCAGCAGTTTATCGGAGGGAGTTGAAGCTTTCTTT. The V and J genes are TRBV28 and TRBJ1-1; D not certain. V lost 1 base and J 7 bases, leaving 10 bases between the germline ends. The CDR3 runs to 13 residues. Germline CDR1 and CDR2: MDHEN and SYDVKM. The full variable domain, in which reference TRBV28 and TRBJ1-1 provide the parts outside the CDR3, is DVKVTQSSRYLVKRTGEKVFLECVQDMDHENMFWYRQDPGLGLRLIYFSYDVKMKEKGDIPEGYSVSREKKERFSLILESASTNQTSMYLCASSLSEGVEAFFGQGTRLTVV.

The V call is TRBV9, the J call TRBJ2-3, with 8 bases matching TRBD2. Trimming took 6 bases from V and 2 from J; bases not matched to a gene: 8. This CDR3 has 15 residues. In germline, CDR1 is SGDLS, CDR2 YYNGEE. DNA for the CDR3: TGTGCCAGCAATCGAGCGGGGGTCGTCACAGATACGCAGTATTTT. Amino acids: CASNRAGVVTDTQYF.

V gene TRBV11-3 combines with J gene TRBJ2-1, with D possibly being TRBD1 (6 bases). The CDR3 runs 13 residues. Looked up from germline, CDR1 is SGHNT and CDR2 is YENEEA. Trimming took 4 bases from V and 4 from J, leaving 8 bases between them. CDR3 loop: CASSSQGYNEQFF. As DNA, the CDR3 is TGTGCCAGCAGCTCACAGGGATACAATGAGCAGTTCTTC.

This chain joins TRBV6-1 and TRBJ1-2, with 8 positions matching TRBD1. Germline V gene lookup returns CDR1 MNHNS and CDR2 SASEGT. The CDR3 runs 14 residues. J lost 8 bases, V lost 2 bases, and 7 bases had no gene match. The CDR3 DNA follows: TGTGCCAGCAGTGAAACAGGGGGAGCGCGAGGCTACACCTTC. As protein: CASSETGGARGYTF.

The chain uses TRBV28 and TRBJ1-1; weak D call: TRBD1 (6 bases). V gave up 2 bases and J gave up 1 base, with 8 bases separating them. Germline V CDR1 and CDR2: MDHEN, SYDVKM. The CDR3 is made up of 14 amino acids. CDR3 DNA: TGTGCCAGCAGTTTAGGGGGCACGAACACTGAAGCTTTCTTT. It codes for CASSLGGTNTEAFF.

The rearrangement links TRBV28 to TRBJ2-7; 7 bases are shared with TRBD1. Germline V gene lookup returns CDR1 MDHEN and CDR2 SYDVKM. Trimming took 4 bases from V and 3 from J; bases not matched to a gene: 12. This CDR3 spans 16 amino acids. CDR3 bases: TGTGCCAGCAGTTGGGACAGCCCAGGGTCTGTCTACGAGCAGTACTTC. Protein product: CASSWDSPGSVYEQYF.

V and J are TRBV5-1 and TRBJ1-1; TRBD1 matches at 7 bases. V gave up 1 base and J gave up 4 bases; unmatched junction bases: 1. This CDR3 comprises 13 residues. Germline lookup yields CDR1 SGHRS and CDR2 YFSETQ. CDR3 DNA sequence: TGCGCCAGCAGCTTGCAGGGGGGCACTGAAGCTTTCTTT. It encodes CASSLQGGTEAFF. The variable domain in full, with the rest retrieved from reference TRBV5-1 and TRBJ1-1, is KAGVTQTPRYLIKTRGQQVTLSCSPISGHRSVSWYQQTPGQGLQFLFEYFSETQRNKGNFPGRFSGRQFSNSRSEMNVSTLELGDSALYLCASSLQGGTEAFFGQGTRLTVV.

The rearrangement links TRBV6-6 to TRBJ2-4, with D possibly being TRBD1 (6 bases). Germline V lookup: CDR1 MNHNY, CDR2 SVGAGI (reference sequence). The germline V and J ends were trimmed by 5 bases and 9 bases, with 11 bases remaining between them. CDR3 size: 12 residues. The DNA for the CDR3 is TGTGCCAGCAGTACAGGGAAGGGCATTCAGTACTTC. As protein: CASSTGKGIQYF.

V usage is TRBV2 and J usage is TRBJ2-5; D is unclear. Trimming shortened V by 5 bases and J by 5 bases, and 3 bases separated the two germline ends. The CDR3 is 10 residues long. The V gene's germline CDR1 is SNHLY and CDR2 FYNNEI. CDR3 sequence (DNA): TGTGCCAGCAGTCTGGAGACCCAGTACTTC. It specifies CASSLETQYF. The full variable domain, with the rest looked up from reference TRBV2 and TRBJ2-5, is EPEVTQTPSHQVTQMGQEVILRCVPISNHLYFYWYRQILGQKVEFLVSFYNNEISEKSEIFDDQFSVERPDGSNFTLKIRSTKLEDSAMYFCASSLETQYFGPGTRLLVL.

The V call is TRBV28, the J call TRBJ1-2, with D maybe TRBD1 (5 bases). Per germline, CDR1 MDHEN and CDR2 SYDVKM. CDR3 length equals 12 residues. V shed 3 bases and J shed 4 bases, with 6 bases lying between them. The CDR3 sequence: CASSLGGYGYTF. The CDR3 nucleotides are TGTGCCAGCAGTTTGGGGGGCTATGGCTACACCTTC.

This CDR3 is CASQSTGGDSNYGYTF. For the CDR3, the DNA is TGTGCCAGCCAATCCACAGGGGGGGACTCTAACTATGGCTACACCTTC. The chain couples TRBV28 to TRBJ1-2; 8 positions agree with TRBD1. The CDR3 loop spans 16 amino acids. With V trimmed by 8 bases and J by 0 bases, 11 bases remained unmatched. Germline V gene data show CDR1 as MDHEN and CDR2 as SYDVKM.